This T cell receptor beta chain stems from a study of T cell responses to AZD1222 COVID-19 vaccine. The study, taken as a whole, reports: Unmutated variant regions are reportedly the target of nearly half of TCRs that are spike-specific. Across the whole spike, CD4 TCRs peaked at regions 160-218 and 743-854.

On this clone itself: The antigen remains unidentified.

V dropped 1 base and J dropped 7 bases, with 10 bases sitting between them. CDR3 length: 13 residues. Per the germline V gene, CDR1 is SEHNR and CDR2 is FQNEAQ (reference sequence). Some clones are missing from TCRdb's copy, which holds only in-frame ones; the method was immunoSEQ multiplex PCR. The sample lists about 170,000 clones; about 83% were seen once. The sequenced sample was peripheral blood, obtained 28 days after the second AZD1222 dose. The chain is built from TRBV7-9 and TRBJ2-5; D not resolved. The receptor comes from an adult who received the AZD1222 COVID-19 vaccine. The CDR3 DNA follows: TGTGCCAGCAGCTTAGAGGGAAGAGGGACCCAGTACTTC. Translated, it gives CASSLEGRGTQYF.